This T cell receptor (beta chain) was sequenced in a study of response to subunit inactivated influenza vaccine. Study-wide results and limits: Authors suggested seasonal influenza vaccinations each recruit few new T cells.

Only a few counts were recorded for this clonotype. The antigen remains undetermined. TCRdb reprocessed the RT-PCR reads with MiXCR, giving one entry per CDR3 protein. The sample holds about 780,000 distinct CDR3 sequences, approximately 18% seen once. The CDR3 is 16 amino acids. With 0 bases clipped from V and 5 bases from J, the junction kept 6 bases outside the gene matches. CDR1 is MGHRA and CDR2 is YSYEKL in the germline V gene. The receptor was derived from a man aged 45-65 years who received an inactivated influenza vaccine. The sequences come from PBMCs from blood, collected about 5 days after vaccination. The genes are TRBV4-1 and TRBJ1-2; TRBD1 matches at 10 bases. CDR3: CASSQDLGQGGYGYTF. The CDR3 coding sequence is TGCGCCAGCAGCCAAGATCTAGGACAGGGGGGATATGGCTACACCTTC.